Described below is a single TCR beta chain sequence and its context. Germline CDR1 reads MNHEY; CDR2 reads SVGAGI. Trimming removed 7 bases at V and 7 bases at J, with 19 bases between. This CDR3 region has 14 residues. As originally analysed: How many nucleated cells were present was estimated from reference gene primer amplification. Clones were read by immunoSEQ multiplex PCR, and TCRdb kept only the in-frame ones, dropping some. V, J and clone size are taken as reported in that table, and D and trimming were inferred from the DNA itself. There are 210,000 or so clones in the sample; under 90% occur only once, and under 10% lies in the top ten. Seattle patients were enrolled during active infection and followed longitudinally. The data stem from a study of blood T cell repertoires in COVID-19. Study-wide context: Donors in the United States, Italy and Spain gave samples during acute or convalescent COVID-19. Sources were T cells, B-cell-depleted T cells, or PBMCs; the material itself was cDNA or gDNA.

The clonotype originates from a woman older than 75 with COVID-19, enrolled during active disease. V and J are TRBV6-5 and TRBJ1-2; D possibly corresponds to TRBD1 (6 bases). Sequencing was carried out using peripheral blood. The CDR3 sequence: CASTKIAGAFGYTF. CDR3 DNA: TGTGCCAGCACCAAGATAGCAGGGGCCTTTGGCTACACCTTC.